The 4 T cell receptor beta chains below all came from one sample that was sequenced in a study of T-cell reconstitution after alpha-beta-depleted transplantation in children. For TCRbeta, the library was prepared with unique molecular identifiers. MiXCR, run by TCRdb on the PCR reads, gives a single entry per CDR3 protein. Altogether 540,000 or so distinct CDR3 sequences are present, roughly 24% being singletons, with the ten largest covering roughly 15%. The source material was PBMCs, mostly from graft donor cells, sampled 360 days after TCRalphabeta/CD19-depleted stem cell transplant. These receptors were taken from a boy in the first two years of life who had a stem cell transplant for acute myeloid leukemia, so the T cells may come from the graft donor.

The chain carries TRBV25-1 and TRBJ1-1; D is unresolved. V was trimmed by 3 bases and J by 0 bases, leaving 5 bases between them. Germline CDR1 reads MGHDK; CDR2 reads SYGVNS. The CDR3 runs 13 residues. The CDR3: CASSDLLNTEAFF. DNA for the CDR3: TGTGCCAGCAGTGATCTCCTGAACACTGAAGCTTTCTTT. Using reference TRBV25-1 and TRBJ1-1 for the parts outside the CDR3, the full variable domain is EADIYQTPRYLVIGTGKKITLECSQTMGHDKMYWYQQDPGMELHLIHYSYGVNSTEKGDLSSESTVSRIRTEHFPLTLESARPSHTSQYLCASSDLLNTEAFFGQGTRLTVV.

This clonotype was recorded at least ten times. The CDR3 sequence is CASSQTAGGEKLFF. CDR3 sequence (DNA): TGCGCCAGCAGCCAAACGGCGGGAGGGGAAAAACTGTTTTTT. This sequence joins TRBV4-3 and TRBJ1-4; D is unresolved. In germline, CDR1 is LGHNA, CDR2 YSLEER. Trimming shortened V by 2 bases and J by 8 bases, and 12 bases separated the two germline ends. CDR3 length equals 14 residues.

V usage is TRBV6-1 and J usage is TRBJ2-1, with 9 bases identical to TRBD2. V lost 5 bases, J lost 7 bases, and 9 bases stayed unmatched. The CDR3 contains 15 residues. CDR1 and CDR2 from the germline V gene are MNHNS and SASEGT. The CDR3 spells CASSPAGGRSNEQFF. The CDR3 DNA sequence: TGTGCCAGCAGTCCTGCGGGGGGGCGCTCTAATGAGCAGTTCTTC.

CDR3 region: CASTLGGAQYF. As DNA, the CDR3 is TGTGCCAGCACCCTGGGCGGCGCGCAGTATTTT. The rearrangement uses TRBV12-3 or TRBV12-4 and TRBJ2-3, with D unresolved. V lost 7 bases and J lost 10, with 12 bases in between. This CDR3 has 11 residues.